A selection of T cell receptor beta chains follows, all from one sample in a study of identical twins. TCRdb ran MiXCR on the 5' RACE reads and lists one entry per CDR3 protein. The table shows hundreds of thousands of distinct CDR3 sequences, with about 20% occurring only once. This sample also appeared in a second study, on T cells expressing NK-cell markers.

The sequencing sample was made of PBMCs. These receptors were collected from a woman under 30 in good health. The CDR3 runs from the conserved cysteine through the conserved F or W. D genes are given only for firm matches. The listing skips clone size in some rows; elsewhere it reads once, few, many or a size class.

TRBD2 . TRBJ2-7 TRBV12-3/TRBV12-4 14 CASSSSGRSYEQYF TGTGCCAGCAGTTCTAGCGGGAGGTCCTACGAGCAGTACTTC
. . TRBJ2-1 TRBV2 11 CASNPDGEQFF TGTGCCAGCAACCCGGATGGAGAGCAGTTCTTC
. few TRBJ1-3 TRBV7-2 14 CASSLGMEGNTIYF TGTGCCAGCAGCTTAGGGATGGAAGGAAACACCATATATTTT
TRBD1 . TRBJ1-1 TRBV20-1 19 CSAPRQDRFYYSMNTEAFF TGCAGTGCCCCTAGGCAGGACAGGTTCTATTACTCCATGAACACTGAAGCTTTCTTT
TRBD2 many TRBJ2-2 TRBV29-1 15 CSVRHGTSRTGELFF TGCAGCGTGAGACACGGGACTAGCCGGACCGGGGAGCTGTTTTTT
. few TRBJ1-1 TRBV20-1 13 CSASGGRVTEAFF TGCAGTGCTAGCGGGGGGCGAGTCACTGAAGCTTTCTTT
. many TRBJ1-5 TRBV6-1 14 CASRLRLFGQPQHF TGTGCCAGCAGACTTCGACTGTTCGGGCAGCCCCAGCATTTT
. . TRBJ1-3 TRBV20-1 13 CSATGPSGNTIYF TGCAGTGCTACAGGACCCTCTGGAAACACCATATATTTT
. once TRBJ2-7 TRBV9 13 CASSAPLGVEQYF TGTGCCAGCAGCGCCCCGTTGGGGGTCGAGCAGTACTTC
TRBD1 . TRBJ2-1 TRBV20-1 15 CSARAPGQVYNEQFF TGCAGTGCTAGAGCACCGGGACAGGTGTACAATGAGCAGTTCTTC
TRBD1 . TRBJ1-5 TRBV20-1 14 CSASPTGTNQPQHF TGCAGTGCTAGTCCGACAGGGACAAATCAGCCCCAGCATTTT
. many TRBJ2-2 TRBV12-3/TRBV12-4 13 CASSERYTGELFF TGTGCCAGCAGTGAGCGGTACACCGGGGAGCTGTTTTTT
TRBD2 . TRBJ2-2 TRBV4-3 19 CASSQTGTSGSFGTGELFF TGCGCCAGCAGCCAGACCGGGACTAGCGGGAGTTTTGGCACCGGGGAGCTGTTTTTT
. . TRBJ1-2 TRBV5-1 11 CASSPDRGYTF TGCGCCAGCAGCCCGGACCGGGGCTACACCTTC
. . TRBJ2-3 TRBV5-4 19 CASSLSGAHKTRSVGTQYF TGCGCCAGCAGCTTGTCCGGGGCCCACAAAACCAGAAGCGTGGGTACGCAGTATTTT
. few TRBJ1-1 TRBV7-2 14 CASSLGGLYTEAFF TGTGCCAGCAGCTTAGGGGGCTTATACACTGAAGCTTTCTTT
TRBD2 . TRBJ2-7 TRBV4-3 15 CASSLRGAGGYEQYF TGCGCCAGCAGCTTACGCGGCGCGGGAGGATACGAGCAGTACTTC
TRBD1 . TRBJ2-3 TRBV29-1 14 CSPQGGTGGHTQYF TGCAGCCCCCAGGGAGGGACAGGGGGACATACGCAGTATTTT
TRBD2 . TRBJ2-4 TRBV29-1 17 CSVDRPPAVGGGNIQYF TGCAGCGTTGACCGCCCCCCCGCAGTCGGCGGGGGAAACATTCAGTACTTC
. few TRBJ2-1 TRBV12-3/TRBV12-4 13 CASSLARGGEQFF TGTGCCAGCAGTTTAGCGAGGGGGGGTGAGCAGTTCTTC